The clone carrying this TCR beta chain has a handful of counts. The data originate from a study of metastatic and nonmetastatic thyroid tumors. V shed 5 bases and J shed 6 bases, with 19 bases lying between them. CDR1 is SGHAT and CDR2 is FQNNGV in the germline V gene. The CDR3 is 15 amino acids. Thyroid surgery had not been preceded by any treatment in any patient. Authors' data handling: CDR3 was compared across clinicopathological groups, and the resulting differences were used to build a distant-metastasis classifier for papillary thyroid cancer. TCRdb recomputed clones from the PCR reads via MiXCR. The V and J calls here are based on TCRdb, not the publication. The data contain 14,000 to 15,000 clones, roughly 25% of them singletons.

The sample consisted of tumor tissue. The TCR originated in a female donor with papillary thyroid cancer or a benign thyroid nodule (not recorded which). Some clones in this sample may be carry-over from other donors' samples. The V and J genes are TRBV11-2 and TRBJ1-2, with D possibly TRBD1 on 5 matching bases. DNA of the CDR3: TGTGCCAGCAGCACTCACGGGGGTCTCAAGGATGGCTACACCTTC. Protein product: CASSTHGGLKDGYTF.